Listed below are T cell receptor beta chains from one sample, sequenced in a study of low-dose radiotherapy and immunotherapy resistance in tumors. TCRdb processed the reads anew with MiXCR; each CDR3 protein has one entry. The sample has approximately 90,000 distinct CDR3 sequences; about a sixth are singletons. The sequences come from PBMCs, collected before treatment. All receptors derive from a male donor with prostate cancer. CDR3s include the opening cysteine and the closing phenylalanine or tryptophan. D genes are given only for firm matches. Clone size is given for some rows only: seen once, a few or many times, or a class if the clone is expanded.

d_gene	v_gene	abundance	j_gene	CDR3aa	CDR3nt
TRBD2	TRBV4-1	many	TRBJ2-1	CASRPLAGGYNEQFF	TGCGCCAGCAGGCCCTTAGCGGGGGGATACAATGAGCAGTTCTTC
TRBD1	TRBV5-1	many	TRBJ2-7	CASSLAGTAYEQYF	TGCGCCAGCAGCTTGGCCGGGACAGCCTACGAGCAGTACTTC
.	TRBV7-8	many	TRBJ2-5	CASSLPTIQETQYF	TGTGCCAGCAGCTTACCAACTATCCAAGAGACCCAGTACTTC
.	TRBV3-1	many	TRBJ2-1	CASSQDSLGNEQFF	TGTGCCAGCAGCCAAGATAGCCTGGGCAATGAGCAGTTCTTC
.	TRBV2	many	TRBJ2-5	CASSKQGRGETQYF	TGTGCCAGCAGTAAACAGGGCAGAGGAGAGACCCAGTACTTC
TRBD2	TRBV7-2	many	TRBJ2-5	CASSFTGGQETQYF	TGTGCCAGCAGCTTCACGGGGGGGCAGGAGACCCAGTACTTC
TRBD1	TRBV7-9	many	TRBJ2-3	CASSPDLGTGVVDTQYF	TGTGCCAGCAGCCCCGATTTAGGGACAGGGGTAGTGGATACGCAGTATTTT
TRBD1	TRBV12-5	.	TRBJ2-2	CASGPPGQVPGELFF	TGTGCTAGTGGTCCTCCGGGACAGGTACCCGGGGAGCTGTTTTTT
.	TRBV5-8	many	TRBJ2-7	CASSLDGYSYEQYF	TGTGCCAGCAGCTTGGATGGTTACTCCTACGAGCAGTACTTC
.	TRBV5-1	.	TRBJ2-2	CASSAVTANTGELFF	TGCGCCAGCAGCGCCGTGACAGCGAACACCGGGGAGCTGTTTTTT
.	TRBV19	many	TRBJ1-5	CASSGTSGNQPQHF	TGTGCCAGTAGTGGGACTTCGGGCAATCAGCCCCAGCATTTT
.	TRBV20-1	few	TRBJ2-7	CSAVDHLSYEQYF	TGCAGTGCCGTGGACCACCTATCCTACGAGCAGTACTTC
.	TRBV29-1	many	TRBJ1-4	CSVGPPGNEKLFF	TGCAGCGTTGGCCCGCCCGGCAATGAAAAACTGTTTTTT
.	TRBV20-1	few	TRBJ2-3	CSALEGAVDTQYF	TGCAGTGCCTTGGAGGGGGCCGTGGATACGCAGTATTTT